One and the same sample provided the 10 T cell receptor beta chains below, sequenced in a study of blood T cell repertoires in COVID-19. Generated by immunoSEQ multiplex PCR, the TCRdb table keeps only in-frame clones and is missing some. Here the sample spans under 140,000 clones, 65% to 90% being singletons. Sequencing was done on a sample of peripheral blood. The receptors stem from a woman aged 60-75 years with acute or convalescent COVID-19.

The chain combines TRBV6-1 with TRBJ2-7, with a tentative D call TRBD1 (6 bases). CDR1 is MNHNS, CDR2 SASEGT, per germline. The germline V and J ends were trimmed by 3 bases and 0 bases, with 12 bases remaining between them. The CDR3 consists of 15 residues. CDR3 in DNA: TGTGCCAGCAGTGAGACGGACAGAGACTCCTACGAGCAGTACTTC. Residues: CASSETDRDSYEQYF.

The chain links TRBV20-1 to TRBJ2-1; a weak D match, TRBD1 (6 bases). Per germline, CDR1 DFQATT and CDR2 SNEGSKA (reference sequence). CDR3 length: 10 amino acids. V dropped 6 bases and J dropped 9 bases, with 9 bases sitting between them. CDR3 in DNA: TGCAGTGCCCTAGGGGGTGAGCAGTTCTTC. Amino acids: CSALGGEQFF.

This chain joins TRBV9 and TRBJ1-1; 7 bases fit TRBD1. The germline V gene has CDR1 SGDLS and CDR2 YYNGEE. The CDR3 sequence is 11 residues long. J lost 12 bases, V lost 5 bases, and 7 bases had no gene match. The CDR3 here is CASRGDRGTFF. As DNA, the CDR3 is TGTGCCAGCAGGGGGGACAGAGGAACTTTCTTT.

This clone was recorded a few times. V and J are TRBV6-6 and TRBJ1-1, with TRBD1 matching 10 bases. There are 14 residues in the CDR3. CDR1 is MNHNY, CDR2 SVGAGI, per germline (reference sequence). The trim removed 2 bases at V and 7 bases at J, leaving 4 bases unmatched. The CDR3 nucleotides read TGTGCCAGCAGTTACGAGGGACAGGGGAGTGAAGCTTTCTTT. Its protein is CASSYEGQGSEAFF.

This clone came up a few times. The V and J genes are TRBV13 and TRBJ2-5; 8 nucleotides line up with TRBD2. V was pared by 6 bases and J by 7 bases, with 13 bases of the junction left unmatched. The CDR3 spans 15 residues. Germline-derived CDR1 and CDR2 are PRHDT and FYEKMQ (reference sequence). The CDR3 sequence: CASSAPGTREPTQYF. CDR3 DNA: TGTGCCAGCAGTGCCCCCGGGACTAGGGAACCGACCCAGTACTTC.

The chain combines TRBV11-2 with TRBJ2-7; D gene ambiguous. CDR3 length equals 13 residues. The germline CDR1 and CDR2 sequences are SGHAT and FQNNGV. V was shortened by 3 bases and J by 2 bases, with 8 bases between the two germline ends. The CDR3 spells CASSFGSAYEQYF. The CDR3 DNA follows: TGTGCCAGCAGCTTCGGGTCGGCCTACGAGCAGTACTTC.

The V and J genes are TRBV6-5 and TRBJ2-7; D is unresolved. The CDR3 contains 13 residues. In germline, CDR1 is MNHEY, CDR2 SVGAGI. Trimming took 7 bases from V and 2 from J, leaving 12 bases between them. The CDR3 sequence: CASTNDKTYEQYF. The CDR3 region has the DNA TGTGCCAGCACCAACGACAAAACCTACGAGCAGTACTTC.

The chain employs TRBV27 and TRBJ1-2; TRBD1 aligns across 9 bases. Germline assignment: CDR1 MNHEY and CDR2 SMNVEV (reference sequence). J gave up 1 base and V 1 base, and 4 bases lay outside the gene matches. This CDR3 comprises 16 residues. CDR3 in amino acids: CASSLYKDRGNYGYTF. The CDR3 DNA follows: TGTGCCAGCAGTTTATATAAGGACAGGGGTAACTATGGCTACACCTTC.

V is TRBV6-5 and J is TRBJ2-1; 14 positions match TRBD2. Germline-derived CDR1 and CDR2 are MNHEY and SVGAGI. V gave up 8 bases and J gave up 10 bases; unmatched junction bases: 4. This CDR3 is 13 amino acids long. This CDR3 reads CASGLAGGREQFF. In nucleotides, the CDR3 is TGTGCCAGCGGACTAGCGGGGGGAAGGGAGCAGTTCTTC.

This clone was seen a few times. V usage is TRBV7-9 and J usage is TRBJ2-3, with 13 nucleotides matching TRBD2. Germline loops: CDR1 SEHNR, CDR2 FQNEAQ (reference sequence). This CDR3 spans 14 amino acids. With 6 bases clipped from V and 5 bases from J, the junction kept 2 bases outside the gene matches. The CDR3 sequence is CASSRTSGGDTQYF. In DNA, the CDR3 is TGTGCCAGCAGTCGGACTAGCGGGGGAGATACGCAGTATTTT.